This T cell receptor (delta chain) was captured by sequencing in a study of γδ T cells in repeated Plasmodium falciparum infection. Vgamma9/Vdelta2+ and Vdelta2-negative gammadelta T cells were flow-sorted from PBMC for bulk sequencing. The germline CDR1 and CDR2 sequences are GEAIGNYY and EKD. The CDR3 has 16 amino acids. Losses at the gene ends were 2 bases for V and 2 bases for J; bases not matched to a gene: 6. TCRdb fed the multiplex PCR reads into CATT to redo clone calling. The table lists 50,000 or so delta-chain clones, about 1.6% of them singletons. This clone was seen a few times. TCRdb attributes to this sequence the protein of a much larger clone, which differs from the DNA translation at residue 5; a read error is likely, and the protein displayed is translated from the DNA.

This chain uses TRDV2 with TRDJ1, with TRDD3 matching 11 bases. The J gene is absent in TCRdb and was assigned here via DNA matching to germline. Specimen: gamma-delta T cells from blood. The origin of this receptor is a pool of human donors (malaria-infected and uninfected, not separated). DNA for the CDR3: TGTGCCTGTGACATCCTGGGGGATACTCAGACCGATAAACTCATCTTT. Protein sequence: CACDILGDTQTDKLIF.